This TCR beta chain stems from a study of beta chain features in type 1 diabetes. Of the isolated RNA, all was reverse transcribed, and so the sequenced material was expressed TCRB transcripts. Sequencing was performed with immunoSEQ multiplex PCR; in TCRdb, only in-frame clones are kept and a portion is missing. The data show under 450,000 clones, over 13% seen once. Worth noting for this clone: The antigen is not known.

Overall study findings and caveats: HLA influence on TCRB rearrangement stayed unresolved here.

Sequencing was done on a sample of naive CD4+ T cells from blood. This clonotype originated in a woman between 18 and 30 years old in good health.

The CDR3 loop is CASRRTSGRFNEQFF. The CDR3 bases are TGTGCCAGCAGACGGACTAGCGGGAGGTTCAATGAGCAGTTCTTC. This chain connects TRBV14 to TRBJ2-1; 14 bases agree with TRBD2. The CDR3 covers 15 residues. V was clipped by 6 bases and J by 6 bases; unmatched bases: 4. Germline V lookup: CDR1 SGHDN, CDR2 FVKESK.